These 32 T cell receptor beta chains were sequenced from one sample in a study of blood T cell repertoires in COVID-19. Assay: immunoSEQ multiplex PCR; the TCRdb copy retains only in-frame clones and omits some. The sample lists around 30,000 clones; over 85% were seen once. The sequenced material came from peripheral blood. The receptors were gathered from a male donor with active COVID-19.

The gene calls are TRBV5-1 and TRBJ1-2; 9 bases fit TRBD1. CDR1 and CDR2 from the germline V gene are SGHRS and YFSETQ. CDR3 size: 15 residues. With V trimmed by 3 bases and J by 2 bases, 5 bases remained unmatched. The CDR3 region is CASSWAGQGNYGYTF. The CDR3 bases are TGCGCCAGCAGCTGGGCCGGACAGGGGAACTATGGCTACACCTTC. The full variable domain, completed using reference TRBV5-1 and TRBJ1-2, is KAGVTQTPRYLIKTRGQQVTLSCSPISGHRSVSWYQQTPGQGLQFLFEYFSETQRNKGNFPGRFSGRQFSNSRSEMNVSTLELGDSALYLCASSWAGQGNYGYTFGSGTRLTVV.

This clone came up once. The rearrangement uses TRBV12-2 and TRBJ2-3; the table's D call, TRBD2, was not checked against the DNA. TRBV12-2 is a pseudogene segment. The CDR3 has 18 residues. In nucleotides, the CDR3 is TGTGCAAGTCGCTTAGTCCTAGCGGGGGGGCCCTCGACAGATACGCAGTATTTT. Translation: CASRLVLAGGPSTDTQYF.

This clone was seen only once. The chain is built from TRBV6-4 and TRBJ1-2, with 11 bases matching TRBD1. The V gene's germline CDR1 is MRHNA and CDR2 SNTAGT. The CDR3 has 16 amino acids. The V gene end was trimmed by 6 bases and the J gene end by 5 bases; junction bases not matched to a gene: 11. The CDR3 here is CASSPGQGASGYGYTF. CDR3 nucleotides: TGTGCCAGCAGCCCCGGACAGGGGGCGTCGGGTTATGGCTACACCTTC.

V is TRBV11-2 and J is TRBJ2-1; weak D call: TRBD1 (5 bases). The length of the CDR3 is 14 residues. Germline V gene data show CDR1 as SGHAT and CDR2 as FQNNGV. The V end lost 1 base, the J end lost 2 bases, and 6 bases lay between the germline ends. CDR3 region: CASSLGGPYNEQFF. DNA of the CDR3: TGTGCCAGCAGCTTAGGGGGCCCCTACAATGAGCAGTTCTTC.

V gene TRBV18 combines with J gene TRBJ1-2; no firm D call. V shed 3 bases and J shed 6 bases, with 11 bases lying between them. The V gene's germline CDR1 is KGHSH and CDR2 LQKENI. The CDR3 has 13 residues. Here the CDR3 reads CASSPNPGNGYTF. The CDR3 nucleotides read TGTGCCAGCTCACCTAACCCGGGAAATGGCTACACCTTC.

The CDR3 sequence: CASSLGDRGYGYTF. For the CDR3, the DNA is TGTGCCAGCAGCTTGGGGGACAGGGGATACGGCTACACCTTC. The rearrangement links TRBV5-4 to TRBJ1-2, with TRBD1 identical over 10 bases. CDR1 SGHNT and CDR2 YYREEE come from the germline V gene (reference sequence). V lost 0 bases, J lost 8 bases, and 4 bases stayed unmatched. The CDR3 is 14 amino acids.

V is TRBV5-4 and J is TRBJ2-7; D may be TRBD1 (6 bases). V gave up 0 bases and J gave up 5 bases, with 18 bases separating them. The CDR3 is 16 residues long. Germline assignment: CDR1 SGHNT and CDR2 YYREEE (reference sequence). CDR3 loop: CASSLEGARGRNEQYF. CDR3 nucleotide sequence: TGTGCCAGCAGCTTGGAAGGCGCCAGGGGCCGTAACGAGCAGTACTTC. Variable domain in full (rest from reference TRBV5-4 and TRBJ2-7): ETGVTQSPTHLIKTRGQQVTLRCSSQSGHNTVSWYQQALGQGPQFIFQYYREEENGRGNFPPRFSGLQFPNYSSELNVNALELDDSALYLCASSLEGARGRNEQYFGPGTRLTVT.

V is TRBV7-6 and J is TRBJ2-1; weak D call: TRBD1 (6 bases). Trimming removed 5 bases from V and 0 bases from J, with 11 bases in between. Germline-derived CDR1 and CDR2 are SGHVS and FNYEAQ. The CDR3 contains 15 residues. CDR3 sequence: CASSRPGASYNEQFF. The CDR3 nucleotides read TGTGCCAGCAGCCGTCCAGGGGCCTCCTACAATGAGCAGTTCTTC.

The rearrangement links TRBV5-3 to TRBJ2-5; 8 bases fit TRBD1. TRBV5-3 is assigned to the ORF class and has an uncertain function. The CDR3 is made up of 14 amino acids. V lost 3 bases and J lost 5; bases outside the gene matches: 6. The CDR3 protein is CARSSPGQVETQYF. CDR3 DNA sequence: TGTGCCAGAAGCTCCCCGGGACAGGTCGAGACCCAGTACTTC.

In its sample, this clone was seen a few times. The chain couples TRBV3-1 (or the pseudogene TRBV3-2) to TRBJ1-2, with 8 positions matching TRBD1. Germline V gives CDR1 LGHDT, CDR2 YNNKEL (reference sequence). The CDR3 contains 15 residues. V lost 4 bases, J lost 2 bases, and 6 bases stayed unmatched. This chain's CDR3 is CASSRQAGGNYGYTF. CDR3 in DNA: TGTGCCAGCAGCCGCCAGGCAGGGGGCAACTATGGCTACACCTTC.

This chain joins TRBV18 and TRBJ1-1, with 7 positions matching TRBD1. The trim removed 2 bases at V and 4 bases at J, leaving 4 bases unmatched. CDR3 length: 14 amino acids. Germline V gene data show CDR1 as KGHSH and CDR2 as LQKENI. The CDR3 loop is CASSPGAGGTEAFF. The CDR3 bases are TGTGCCAGCTCACCAGGGGCAGGGGGCACTGAAGCTTTCTTT.

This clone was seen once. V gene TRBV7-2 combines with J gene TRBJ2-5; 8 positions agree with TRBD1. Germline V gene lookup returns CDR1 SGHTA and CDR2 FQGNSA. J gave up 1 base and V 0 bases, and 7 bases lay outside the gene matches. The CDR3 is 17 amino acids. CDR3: CASSLARTGSRQETQYF. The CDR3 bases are TGTGCCAGCAGCTTAGCAAGGACAGGGTCTCGCCAAGAGACCCAGTACTTC.

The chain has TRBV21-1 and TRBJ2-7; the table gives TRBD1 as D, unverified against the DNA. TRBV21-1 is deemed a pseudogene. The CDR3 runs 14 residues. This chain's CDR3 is CASSKEGAPHEQYF. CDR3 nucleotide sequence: TGTGCCAGCAGCAAAGAGGGGGCCCCTCATGAGCAGTACTTC.

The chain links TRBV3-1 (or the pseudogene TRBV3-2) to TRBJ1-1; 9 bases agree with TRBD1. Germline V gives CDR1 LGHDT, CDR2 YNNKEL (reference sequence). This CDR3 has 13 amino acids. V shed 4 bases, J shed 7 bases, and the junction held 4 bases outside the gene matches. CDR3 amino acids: CASSPGQGFEAFF. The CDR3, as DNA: TGTGCCAGCAGCCCGGGACAGGGCTTTGAAGCTTTCTTT.

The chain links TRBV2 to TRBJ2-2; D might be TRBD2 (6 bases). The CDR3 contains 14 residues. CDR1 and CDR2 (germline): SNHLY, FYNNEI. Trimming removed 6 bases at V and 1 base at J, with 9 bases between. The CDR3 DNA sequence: TGTGCCAGCAGCCAGGAGGGGAACACCGGGGAGCTGTTTTTT. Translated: CASSQEGNTGELFF.

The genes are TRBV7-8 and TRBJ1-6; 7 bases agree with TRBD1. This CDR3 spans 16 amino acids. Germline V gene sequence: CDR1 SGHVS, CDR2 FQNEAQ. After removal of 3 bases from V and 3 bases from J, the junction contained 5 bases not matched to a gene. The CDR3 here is CASSFPTGNYNSPLHF. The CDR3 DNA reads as TGTGCCAGCAGCTTCCCGACAGGGAACTATAATTCACCCCTCCACTTT.

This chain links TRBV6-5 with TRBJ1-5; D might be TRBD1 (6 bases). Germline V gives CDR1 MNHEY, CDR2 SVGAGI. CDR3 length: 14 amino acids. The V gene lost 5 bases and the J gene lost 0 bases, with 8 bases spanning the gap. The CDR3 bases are TGTGCCAGCAGTCAGGGGATTAGCAATCAGCCCCAGCATTTT. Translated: CASSQGISNQPQHF.

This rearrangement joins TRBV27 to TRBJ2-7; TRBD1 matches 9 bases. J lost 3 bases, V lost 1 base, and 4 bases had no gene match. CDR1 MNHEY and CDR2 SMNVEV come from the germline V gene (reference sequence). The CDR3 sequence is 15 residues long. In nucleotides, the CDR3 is TGTGCCAGCAGTTTATTCGTGACAGGGGGCTACGAGCAGTACTTC. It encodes CASSLFVTGGYEQYF.

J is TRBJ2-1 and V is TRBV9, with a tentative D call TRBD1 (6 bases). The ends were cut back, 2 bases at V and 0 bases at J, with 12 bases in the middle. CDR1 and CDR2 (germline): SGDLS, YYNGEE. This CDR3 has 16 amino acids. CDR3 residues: CASSVSWGPSYNEQFF. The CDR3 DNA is TGTGCCAGCAGCGTTTCCTGGGGGCCCTCCTACAATGAGCAGTTCTTC.

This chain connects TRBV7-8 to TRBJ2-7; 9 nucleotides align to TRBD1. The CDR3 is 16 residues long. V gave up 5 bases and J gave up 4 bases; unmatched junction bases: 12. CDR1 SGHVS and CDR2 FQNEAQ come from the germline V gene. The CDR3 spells CASSRTGTGIGYEQYF. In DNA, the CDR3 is TGTGCCAGCAGCAGAACCGGGACAGGGATAGGGTACGAGCAGTACTTC.

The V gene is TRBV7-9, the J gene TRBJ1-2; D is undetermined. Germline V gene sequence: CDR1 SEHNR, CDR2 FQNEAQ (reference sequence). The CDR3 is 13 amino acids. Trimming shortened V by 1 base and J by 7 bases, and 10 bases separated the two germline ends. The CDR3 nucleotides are TGTGCCAGCAGCTTAGGACGGCGACTTGGCTACACCTTC. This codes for CASSLGRRLGYTF.

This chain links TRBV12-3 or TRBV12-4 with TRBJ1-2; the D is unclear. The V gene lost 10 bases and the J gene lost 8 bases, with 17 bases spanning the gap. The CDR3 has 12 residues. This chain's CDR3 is CATQPPNRGYTF. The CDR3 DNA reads TGTGCCACCCAACCGCCCAACCGGGGCTACACCTTC.

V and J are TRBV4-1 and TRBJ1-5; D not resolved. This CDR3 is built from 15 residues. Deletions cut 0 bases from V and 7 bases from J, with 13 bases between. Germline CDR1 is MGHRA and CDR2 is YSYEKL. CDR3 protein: CASSQDEGWMQPQHF. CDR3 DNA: TGCGCCAGCAGCCAAGATGAGGGTTGGATGCAGCCCCAGCATTTT.

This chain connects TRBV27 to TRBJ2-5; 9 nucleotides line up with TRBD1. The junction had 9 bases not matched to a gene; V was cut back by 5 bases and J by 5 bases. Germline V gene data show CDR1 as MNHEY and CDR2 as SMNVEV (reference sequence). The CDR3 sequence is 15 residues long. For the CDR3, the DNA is TGTGCCAGCAGTCCTAGACAGGGGGTTTTGGAGACCCAGTACTTC. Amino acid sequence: CASSPRQGVLETQYF.

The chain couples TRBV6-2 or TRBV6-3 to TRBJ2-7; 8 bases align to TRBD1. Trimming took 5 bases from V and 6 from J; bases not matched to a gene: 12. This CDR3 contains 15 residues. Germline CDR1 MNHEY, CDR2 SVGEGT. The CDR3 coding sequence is TGTGCCAGCAGTCTAAACCCGACAGGGGCCGGCGAGCAGTACTTC. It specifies CASSLNPTGAGEQYF.

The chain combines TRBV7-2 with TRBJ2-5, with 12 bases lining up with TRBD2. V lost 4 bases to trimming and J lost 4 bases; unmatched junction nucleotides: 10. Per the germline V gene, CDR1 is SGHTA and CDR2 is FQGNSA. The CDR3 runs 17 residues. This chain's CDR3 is CASSYGLAGIVGETQYF. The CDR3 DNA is TGTGCCAGCAGCTACGGACTAGCGGGGATAGTGGGAGAGACCCAGTACTTC.

This CDR3 reads CASSQAGGAGGELFF. The CDR3 DNA is TGTGCCAGCAGCCAAGCGGGGGGGGCTGGCGGGGAGCTGTTTTTT. V gene TRBV3-1 (or the pseudogene TRBV3-2) combines with J gene TRBJ2-2; 8 bases are shared with TRBD2. V dropped 1 base and J dropped 7; count of bases not matched to a gene: 5. Germline V gives CDR1 LGHDT, CDR2 YNNKEL (reference sequence). CDR3 size: 15 residues.

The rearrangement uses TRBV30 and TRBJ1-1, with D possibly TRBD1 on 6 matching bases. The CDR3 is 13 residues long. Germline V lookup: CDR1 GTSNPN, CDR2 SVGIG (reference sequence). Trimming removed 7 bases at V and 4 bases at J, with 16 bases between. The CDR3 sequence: CASRLGGGTEAFF. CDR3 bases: TGTGCCTCGAGATTGGGAGGGGGCACTGAAGCTTTCTTT.

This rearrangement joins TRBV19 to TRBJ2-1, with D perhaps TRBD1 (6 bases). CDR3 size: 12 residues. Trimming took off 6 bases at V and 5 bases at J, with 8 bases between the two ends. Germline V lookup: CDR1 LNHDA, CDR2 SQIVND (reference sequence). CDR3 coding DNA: TGTGCCAGTAGAAACAGGGACAATGAGCAGTTCTTC. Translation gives CASRNRDNEQFF.

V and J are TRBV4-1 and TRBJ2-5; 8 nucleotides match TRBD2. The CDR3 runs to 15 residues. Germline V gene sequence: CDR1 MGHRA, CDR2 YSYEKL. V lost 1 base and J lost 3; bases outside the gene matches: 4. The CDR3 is CASSQAGGKKETQYF. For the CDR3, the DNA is TGCGCCAGCAGCCAAGCGGGGGGGAAAAAAGAGACCCAGTACTTC.

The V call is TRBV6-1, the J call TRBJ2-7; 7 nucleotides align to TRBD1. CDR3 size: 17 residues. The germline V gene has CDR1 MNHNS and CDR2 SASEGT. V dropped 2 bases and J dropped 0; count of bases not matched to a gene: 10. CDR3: CASSEKFGGQSSYEQYF. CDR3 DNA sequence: TGTGCCAGCAGTGAAAAATTTGGGGGACAGAGCTCCTACGAGCAGTACTTC.

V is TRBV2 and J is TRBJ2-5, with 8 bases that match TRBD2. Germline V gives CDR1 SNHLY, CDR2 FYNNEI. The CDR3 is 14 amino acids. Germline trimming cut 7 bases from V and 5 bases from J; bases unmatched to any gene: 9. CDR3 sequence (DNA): TGTGCCAGCAACGGGGGGGATTCGGTGGAGACCCAGTACTTC. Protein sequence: CASNGGDSVETQYF.